These 9 T cell receptor beta chains share one sample of origin, sequenced in a study of T cells in Graves' hyperthyroidism and ophthalmopathy (dated by TCRdb to about 2019). Library method: multiplex PCR. Instrument on record: Illumina HiSeq 2000. TCR beta CDR3 regions were amplified from RNA transcripts. A first-round RT-PCR of the TCR CDR3 used the HTBI primer set with the Qiagen OneStep RT-PCR kit. TCRdb passed the public sequencing reads through fastp at Q25 and MiXCR, retaining productive beta sequences. Records with the same CDR3 protein are collapsed into one entry carrying the most frequent genes and DNA. This sample holds about 740,000 distinct CDR3 sequences; around 15% were observed only once. Roughly 10% of the sample is in the top ten clones. The specimen was blood. These receptors were collected from a woman between 18 and 29 years old with Graves' hyperthyroidism.

Of note for this clonotype: A read error is likely, as this CDR3 ends without the conserved phenylalanine or tryptophan. J is TRBJ2-5 and V is TRBV5-1, with 7 bases fitting TRBD1. CDR1 and CDR2 (germline): SGHRS, YFSETQ. V lost 4 bases, J lost 5 bases, and 14 bases stayed unmatched. The CDR3 spans 16 residues. Here the CDR3 reads CASSPQSGGVLETQYI. DNA for the CDR3: TGCGCCAGCAGCCCTCAGTCAGGGGGAGTTTTGGAGACCCAGTACATC.

This clonotype was detected only a few times. The gene calls are TRBV20-1 and TRBJ2-7; 8 bases align to TRBD1. CDR3 length: 14 residues. V was pared by 6 bases and J by 4 bases, with 11 bases of the junction left unmatched. CDR1 is DFQATT and CDR2 is SNEGSKA in the germline V gene (reference sequence). The CDR3 loop is CSAVARDRGYEQYF. The DNA for the CDR3 is TGCAGTGCCGTCGCTCGAGACAGGGGATACGAGCAGTACTTC.

V is TRBV5-1 and J is TRBJ1-1; 8 bases agree with TRBD1. This CDR3 comprises 15 residues. CDR1 SGHRS and CDR2 YFSETQ come from the germline V gene. The V segment lost 0 bases and the J segment 5 bases; nucleotides outside the gene matches: 6. Here the CDR3 DNA reads TGCGCCAGCAGCTTGGTGGCAGGGGGCCGTACTGAAGCTTTCTTT. This gives the protein CASSLVAGGRTEAFF.

V and J are TRBV6-5 and TRBJ2-7; 7 bases fit TRBD2. The CDR3 contains 15 residues. V dropped 2 bases and J dropped 2; count of bases not matched to a gene: 6. The germline gives CDR1 MNHEY, CDR2 SVGAGI. Here the CDR3 DNA reads TGTGCCAGCAGTTACGTAAGCGGGGCAGCCTACGAGCAGTACTTC. Its translation: CASSYVSGAAYEQYF.

This CDR3 reads CASSLTHGGQPQHF. The CDR3 nucleotides are TGTGCCAGTAGCCTGACACACGGGGGTCAGCCCCAGCATTTT. The rearrangement uses TRBV19 and TRBJ1-5; a possible D gene is TRBD1 (5 bases). Germline-derived CDR1 and CDR2 are LNHDA and SQIVND (reference sequence). CDR3 length: 14 amino acids. Trimming removed 6 bases at V and 6 bases at J, with 15 bases between.

This rearrangement joins TRBV6-1 to TRBJ1-2, with a possible D match to TRBD1 (5 bases). CDR3 length: 15 amino acids. Germline V gene sequence: CDR1 MNHNS, CDR2 SASEGT. Trimming removed 6 bases at V and 6 bases at J, with 20 bases between. The CDR3 bases are TGTGCCAGCAGAAGCCCCGGGACGGGTAGAAATGGCTACACCTTC. Encoded protein: CASRSPGTGRNGYTF.

The rearrangement uses TRBV5-1 and TRBJ2-7, with TRBD1 matching over 7 bases. V lost 4 bases to trimming and J lost 0 bases; unmatched junction nucleotides: 7. CDR1 and CDR2 (germline): SGHRS, YFSETQ. There are 15 residues in the CDR3. CDR3: CASSMDRSYSYEQYF. CDR3 in DNA: TGCGCCAGCAGCATGGACAGGTCCTACTCCTACGAGCAGTACTTC. The full variable domain, with the rest looked up from reference TRBV5-1 and TRBJ2-7, is KAGVTQTPRYLIKTRGQQVTLSCSPISGHRSVSWYQQTPGQGLQFLFEYFSETQRNKGNFPGRFSGRQFSNSRSEMNVSTLELGDSALYLCASSMDRSYSYEQYFGPGTRLTVT.

This clonotype was seen at least ten times. This sequence joins TRBV20-1 and TRBJ1-1, with a weak D call TRBD1 (5 bases). Trimming took 0 bases from V and 2 from J, leaving 19 bases between them. CDR1 is DFQATT, CDR2 SNEGSKA, per germline (reference sequence). The CDR3 length is 17 residues. The CDR3 DNA is TGCAGTGCTAGAGATTTTCCCCCCCGGGACCGAAACACTGAAGCTTTCTTT. It translates to CSARDFPPRDRNTEAFF.

There are a few counts of this clonotype. The chain combines TRBV19 with TRBJ2-2; D unresolved. Germline loops: CDR1 LNHDA, CDR2 SQIVND (reference sequence). The V end lost 7 bases, the J end lost 0 bases, and 15 bases lay between the germline ends. This CDR3 is 16 amino acids long. The chain's CDR3 is CASIDQGQANTGELFF. CDR3 in DNA: TGTGCCAGTATAGATCAAGGGCAAGCGAACACCGGGGAGCTGTTTTTT.